What follows are 19 T cell receptor beta chains derived from one specimen sequenced in a study of shared clonotypes between healthy human individuals. TCRdb's copy holds only in-frame clones and misses some; the assay was immunoSEQ multiplex PCR. The sample lists around 990,000 clones, approximately 77% seen once, with 0.7% to 0.95% in the top ten. Material: memory CD4+ T cells from PBMCs. Specified subset: CD45RA-negative fraction. The receptor set was obtained from a man younger than 30 in good health. Some clones in this sample may be carry-over from other donors' samples.

The CDR3 sequence is CASSSRDRPGNTIYF. The DNA for the CDR3 is TGTGCCAGCAGTTCCCGGGACCGTCCAGGAAACACCATATATTTT. The chain is built from TRBV28 and TRBJ1-3; a possible D gene is TRBD1 (5 bases). This CDR3 is 15 amino acids long. Trimming removed 4 bases at V and 4 bases at J, with 14 bases between. The germline CDR1 and CDR2 sequences are MDHEN and SYDVKM.

This clone came up a few times. The chain employs TRBV5-1 and TRBJ1-2; the match to TRBD1 covers 8 bases. Germline V gene lookup returns CDR1 SGHRS and CDR2 YFSETQ. With 3 bases clipped from V and 3 bases from J, the junction kept 4 bases outside the gene matches. The CDR3 length is 14 residues. The CDR3 bases are TGCGCCAGCAGCTGGATGGACAGGGACTATGGCTACACCTTC. This translates into CASSWMDRDYGYTF. The complete variable domain, with remaining parts taken from reference TRBV5-1 and TRBJ1-2, reads KAGVTQTPRYLIKTRGQQVTLSCSPISGHRSVSWYQQTPGQGLQFLFEYFSETQRNKGNFPGRFSGRQFSNSRSEMNVSTLELGDSALYLCASSWMDRDYGYTFGSGTRLTVV.

This rearrangement joins TRBV6-5 to TRBJ1-5; maybe TRBD1 (5 bases). Between the trimmed V and J ends, which lost 2 bases and 5 bases, there was a span of 10 bases. The CDR3 is 14 residues long. Germline V gene lookup returns CDR1 MNHEY and CDR2 SVGAGI. The CDR3 DNA reads as TGTGCCAGCAGTTACGGTGCAGGGTATCAGCCCCAGCATTTT. Amino acid sequence: CASSYGAGYQPQHF.

Regarding this clone: Other nucleotide sequences from this sample produce the same CDR3. The V gene is TRBV13, the J gene TRBJ1-3, with D possibly TRBD1 on 5 matching bases. The CDR3 loop spans 14 amino acids. Germline-derived CDR1 and CDR2 are PRHDT and FYEKMQ (reference sequence). V lost 0 bases and J lost 2, with 5 bases in between. Written as DNA, the CDR3 is TGTGCCAGCAGCTTAGGAGGGGCTGGAAACACCATATATTTT. Protein: CASSLGGAGNTIYF.

This chain links TRBV19 with TRBJ1-3, with D unclear. The V and J ends lost 6 bases and 0 bases respectively, with 6 bases between them. Per germline, CDR1 LNHDA and CDR2 SQIVND (reference sequence). This CDR3 has 13 amino acids. The CDR3 is CASSEYSGNTIYF. The CDR3 region has the DNA TGTGCCAGTAGCGAATACTCTGGAAACACCATATATTTT.

This chain uses TRBV10-3 with TRBJ1-3; D not certain. The CDR3 runs 13 residues. Germline-derived CDR1 and CDR2 are ENHRY and SYGVKD. Trimming took 4 bases from V and 4 from J, leaving 8 bases between them. CDR3 in amino acids: CAISVGGGNTIYF. CDR3 coding DNA: TGTGCCATCAGTGTTGGTGGAGGAAACACCATATATTTT.

In nucleotides, the CDR3 is TGTGCCAGCAGCTCGCCCGGGGGGTTTAGTGAGCAGTTCTTC. Its translation is CASSSPGGFSEQFF. This sequence joins TRBV28 and TRBJ2-1, with 7 bases aligning to TRBD2. This CDR3 spans 14 amino acids. Germline assignment: CDR1 MDHEN and CDR2 SYDVKM. V lost 6 bases, J lost 9 bases, and 11 bases stayed unmatched.

Remarks on this clone: A far larger clone is just one base off, so this is likely a read error. The rearrangement uses TRBV2 and TRBJ1-4, with D possibly TRBD1 on 5 matching bases. In germline, CDR1 is SNHLY, CDR2 FYNNEI. The CDR3 consists of 11 residues. Trimming removed 9 bases at V and 6 bases at J, with 8 bases between. The CDR3 nucleotides read TGTGCCAGTCAGGGTGATGAAAAACTGTTTTTT. Its translation: CASQGDEKLFF.

V is TRBV19 and J is TRBJ1-2, with D possibly being TRBD1 (6 bases). Deletions cut 6 bases from V and 4 bases from J, with 15 bases between. This CDR3 comprises 14 residues. Germline CDR1 and CDR2: LNHDA and SQIVND (reference sequence). CDR3 residues: CASSRQALLYGYTF. Here the CDR3 DNA reads TGTGCCAGTAGCCGACAGGCCCTACTCTATGGCTACACCTTC.

The chain recombines TRBV6-1 with TRBJ2-3; no clear D. The V end lost 6 bases, the J end lost 7 bases, and 11 bases lay between the germline ends. The V gene's germline CDR1 is MNHNS and CDR2 SASEGT. This CDR3 spans 12 amino acids. This CDR3 reads CASSHTRNTQYF. CDR3 nucleotide sequence: TGTGCCAGCAGCCATACAAGAAATACGCAGTATTTT.

The chain has TRBV7-2 and TRBJ2-4; D is unclear. The germline CDR1 and CDR2 sequences are SGHTA and FQGNSA. V lost 5 bases and J lost 9, with 17 bases in between. The CDR3 is 14 residues long. Here the CDR3 DNA reads TGTGCCAGCAGCCCCGATTGGGGAAAGGGCATTCAGTACTTC. Translating gives CASSPDWGKGIQYF.

The rearrangement joins TRBV11-2 to TRBJ2-6; D is undetermined. The germline gives CDR1 SGHAT, CDR2 FQNNGV. The V gene lost 2 bases and the J gene lost 0 bases, with 2 bases spanning the gap. The length of the CDR3 is 14 residues. CDR3 protein: CASSLSSGANVLTF. CDR3 DNA: TGTGCCAGCAGCTTATCCTCTGGGGCCAACGTCCTGACTTTC.

The genes are TRBV7-8 and TRBJ2-1; TRBD2 matches 11 bases. The CDR3 contains 13 residues. V trimming: 10 bases; J trimming: 3 bases; junction bases outside the gene matches: 2. Germline-derived CDR1 and CDR2 are SGHVS and FQNEAQ. CDR3 DNA: TGTGCCACAGGACTAGCGGGCTACAATGAGCAGTTCTTC. Translating gives CATGLAGYNEQFF.

This clone showed up many times. This chain links TRBV9 with TRBJ2-1, with 13 positions matching TRBD2. The CDR3 contains 16 residues. CDR1 and CDR2 from the germline V gene are SGDLS and YYNGEE. V was clipped by 3 bases and J by 10 bases; unmatched bases: 10. The CDR3 is CASSAGTSGTNGEQFF. Written as DNA, the CDR3 is TGTGCCAGCAGCGCCGGGACTAGCGGGACCAACGGGGAGCAGTTCTTC.

This chain uses TRBV7-3 with TRBJ1-2, with a weak D call TRBD1 (5 bases). Germline assignment: CDR1 SGHTA and CDR2 FQGTGA. The CDR3 covers 16 residues. With 2 bases removed from V and 6 bases from J, the gap between germline ends came to 19 bases. CDR3 DNA sequence: TGTGCCAGCAGCTTAGGGTCCCCCCAGGGTAGTGATGGCTACACCTTC. This codes for CASSLGSPQGSDGYTF.

The V call is TRBV7-2, the J call TRBJ1-1; TRBD1 might be the D (5 bases). Trimming took 5 bases from V and 4 from J, leaving 17 bases between them. The CDR3 runs 15 residues. CDR1 and CDR2 (germline): SGHTA, FQGNSA. The CDR3 spells CASSRVSGGGTEAFF. CDR3 nucleotide sequence: TGTGCCAGCAGCCGCGTTTCGGGGGGGGGCACTGAAGCTTTCTTT.

The J gene is TRBJ2-6, the V gene TRBV7-3, with D perhaps matching TRBD1 or TRBD2 (5 bases each). There are 17 residues in the CDR3. The germline gives CDR1 SGHTA, CDR2 FQGTGA. The germline V and J ends were trimmed by 2 bases and 0 bases, with 11 bases remaining between them. The CDR3 DNA reads as TGTGCCAGCAGCTTATTGGGGGTTCCCTCTGGGGCCAACGTCCTGACTTTC. Translated: CASSLLGVPSGANVLTF.

This chain uses TRBV28 with TRBJ2-7; TRBD2 matches at 7 bases. The CDR3 consists of 14 residues. Germline V lookup: CDR1 MDHEN, CDR2 SYDVKM. Unmatched junction bases numbered 8, after V lost 6 bases and J lost 3 bases. The CDR3 DNA is TGTGCCAGCAGGAGCGGGACGGCCTACTACGAGCAGTACTTC. Translation gives CASRSGTAYYEQYF.

This clone has more than one count but fewer than ten. This rearrangement joins TRBV4-2 to TRBJ2-5; no reliable D call. The V and J ends lost 1 base and 4 bases respectively, with 19 bases between them. The CDR3 totals 17 residues. Germline CDR1 is LGHNA and CDR2 is YNFKEQ. The CDR3 coding sequence is TGTGCCAGCAGCCAAGCTCTAACCAACTTTAAAATAGAGACCCAGTACTTC. Amino acid sequence: CASSQALTNFKIETQYF.